A selection of T cell receptor beta chains follows, all from one sample in a study of blood T cell repertoires in COVID-19. The assay was immunoSEQ multiplex PCR, and TCRdb's table has in-frame clones only and misses some. This sample carries 25,000 to 40,000 clones, 85% of them seen once, and the ten largest clones take approximately 15%. The sequencing sample was made of peripheral blood. These receptor sequences come from a woman aged 60-70 years with active COVID-19. The CDR3 runs from the conserved cysteine through the conserved F or W. The D gene is left open where the match is weak. Some rows have no size entry. The others give once, few or many, or a class for an expanded clone.

J gene,clone size,D gene,V gene,CDR3 DNA,CDR3 protein
TRBJ2-1,-,-,TRBV27,TGTGCCAGCAGCCCGGGACAAGGCTCTTTTTATCGGGACAATGAGCAGTTCTTC,CASSPGQGSFYRDNEQFF
TRBJ1-6,-,-,TRBV5-1,TGCGCCAGCAGCGGACAGCAAAATTCACCCCTCCACTTT,CASSGQQNSPLHF
TRBJ1-1,-,-,TRBV5-4,TGTGCCAGCAGCTTTTCCAGTATGAACACTGAAGCTTTCTTT,CASSFSSMNTEAFF
TRBJ2-6,-,TRBD2,TRBV9,TGTGCCAGCAGCGGGGGACTAGCGGGATACTCTGGGGCCAACGTCCTGACTTTC,CASSGGLAGYSGANVLTF
TRBJ2-5,-,TRBD1,TRBV2,TGTGCCAGCATTGCGGACAGGGGAAAAGGGGAGACCCAGTACTTC,CASIADRGKGETQYF
TRBJ2-3,-,TRBD1,TRBV5-1,TGCGCCAGCAGCTGGACAGGGGGTAGAGATACGCAGTATTTT,CASSWTGGRDTQYF
TRBJ1-2,-,-,TRBV6-1,TGTGCCAGCAGTGAATGGTCGGGGGAAGGCTATGGCTACACCTTC,CASSEWSGEGYGYTF
TRBJ2-2,-,-,TRBV5-1,TGCGCCAGCAGCCTGAGGGTACAGGGAACCGGGGAGCTGTTTTTT,CASSLRVQGTGELFF
TRBJ2-1,-,-,TRBV29-1,TGCAGCGTCCTCTGGGCATTCTCCTACAATGAGCAGTTCTTC,CSVLWAFSYNEQFF
TRBJ1-1,-,TRBD1,TRBV3-1/TRBV3-2,TGTGCCAGCAGCCGGACAGGGGAAAAAGCTTTCTTT,CASSRTGEKAFF
TRBJ1-5,-,-,TRBV7-9,TGTGCCAGCAGCAAGGCGGGGGACCGTAATCAGCCCCAGCATTTT,CASSKAGDRNQPQHF
TRBJ1-2,-,-,TRBV2,TGTGCCAGCAGTGAATCACAGCTCAACTATGGCTACACCTTC,CASSESQLNYGYTF
TRBJ2-1,-,-,TRBV19,TGTGCCAGTAGTATACTCAGCGCTCGACTCAATGAGCAGTTCTTC,CASSILSARLNEQFF
TRBJ2-4,-,TRBD2,TRBV6-6,TGTGCCAGCAAAGGGACTAGCGAAAACATTCAGTACTTC,CASKGTSENIQYF
TRBJ2-7,-,TRBD2,TRBV6-2/TRBV6-3,TGTGCCAGCAGTAGACTAGCGGGAGCGTCCGAGCAGTACTTC,CASSRLAGASEQYF
TRBJ2-1,-,-,TRBV20-1,TGCAGTGCTAGGGGACTCGATGAGCAGTTCTTC,CSARGLDEQFF
TRBJ1-2,-,-,TRBV2,TGTGCCAGCAGTGAAACCGGGGGGGGTAGTTATGGCTACACCTTC,CASSETGGGSYGYTF
TRBJ2-1,-,-,TRBV11-1,TGTGCCAGCAGCTTCCAGGTTTCCAATGAGCAGTTCTTC,CASSFQVSNEQFF
TRBJ2-3,-,TRBD2,TRBV3-1/TRBV3-2,TGTGCCAGCAGCCACATAGCGGGAGGGACAGATACGCAGTATTTT,CASSHIAGGTDTQYF
TRBJ2-7,-,TRBD1,TRBV5-1,TGCGCCAGCAGCTGGGGACAGGGTCAACAAGGGCGGTACTTC,CASSWGQGQQGRYF
TRBJ1-3,-,-,TRBV9,TGTGCCAGCAGCGTAGGCGGGAGGGGAACAGGAAACTCTGGAAACACCATATATTTT,CASSVGGRGTGNSGNTIYF
TRBJ1-3,once,-,TRBV28,TGTGCCAGCAGTTTCGGCTTATGGGGCGCTGGAAACACCATATATTTT,CASSFGLWGAGNTIYF
TRBJ2-5,-,TRBD2,TRBV24-1,TGTGCCACCAGTGATTTGGCGGGAGGCCAAGAGACCCAGTACTTC,CATSDLAGGQETQYF
TRBJ2-1,-,-,TRBV28,TGTGCCAGCAGTAGTCTTCTTCGGGGGAATGAGCAGTTCTTC,CASSSLLRGNEQFF
TRBJ2-1,-,TRBD2,TRBV27,TGTGCCAGCAAGACTAGCGGGGGGGCATGGAATGAGCAGTTCTTC,CASKTSGGAWNEQFF
TRBJ1-3,-,TRBD1,TRBV7-8,TGTGCCAGCAGCCCTTCGGGACAGGGCATCACCACCATATATTTT,CASSPSGQGITTIYF
TRBJ2-7,-,TRBD2,TRBV10-3,TGTGCCACATCACCTCCGGGGGGCTCCTACGAGCAGTACTTC,CATSPPGGSYEQYF
TRBJ2-7,-,TRBD1,TRBV14,TGTGCCAGCAGCCAAGTACAGGGGGCGCTTAACGAGCAGTACTTC,CASSQVQGALNEQYF
TRBJ1-1,-,-,TRBV5-4,TGTGCCAGCAGCTTGTATCGGGAAGAAGCTTTCTTT,CASSLYREEAFF
TRBJ2-3,once,TRBD2,TRBV7-9,TGTGCCAGCAGCTTAGGGGAGGGCGGGGGAGGCACAGATACGCAGTATTTT,CASSLGEGGGGTDTQYF
TRBJ2-7,-,TRBD1,TRBV19,TGTGCCAGTAGAAGACCATTCGGGACAGGAAATACCTACGAGCAGTACTTC,CASRRPFGTGNTYEQYF
TRBJ2-2,-,-,TRBV14,TGTGCCAGCAGTACCCAGGCGATCACCGGGGAGCTGTTTTTT,CASSTQAITGELFF
TRBJ2-2,-,-,TRBV5-4,TGTGCCAGCAGCTTTTCAGGGCGAGGGGGGGCCACCGGGGAGCTGTTTTTT,CASSFSGRGGATGELFF
TRBJ1-3,-,TRBD1,TRBV5-1,TGCGCCAGCAGCTTGGCCACAGGGGCTGGAAACACCATATATTTT,CASSLATGAGNTIYF
TRBJ2-3,-,-,TRBV6-5,TGTGCCAGCACGGTGGGCACAGATACGCAGTATTTT,CASTVGTDTQYF
TRBJ2-3,-,TRBD2,TRBV5-4,TGTGCCAGCAGCGATAGCGGGGCAGATACGCAGTATTTT,CASSDSGADTQYF
TRBJ2-5,-,-,TRBV3-1/TRBV3-2,TGTGCCAGCAGCCAACTAGAGACCCAGTACTTC,CASSQLETQYF
TRBJ2-3,few,TRBD2,TRBV7-6,TGTGCCAGCAGCTTAGGTGCGGCGGGGGGGGGCACAGATACGCAGTATTTT,CASSLGAAGGGTDTQYF
TRBJ2-7,-,-,TRBV14,TGTGCCAGCAGCCAAGGGTCCGGGTTTTTAGGGCAGTACTTC,CASSQGSGFLGQYF
TRBJ1-6,-,TRBD1,TRBV28,TGTGCCAGCAGTCCCGGGGACAGAGATAATTCACCCCTCCACTTT,CASSPGDRDNSPLHF
TRBJ2-7,-,TRBD2,TRBV7-9,TGTGCCAGCAGCTCCCAAAGACTAGCGGGAGGCTTTGAGCAGTACTTC,CASSSQRLAGGFEQYF
TRBJ2-7,-,TRBD2,TRBV19,TGTGCCAGTAGTATTAGGGCGGGGGAGACCTACGAGCAGTACTTC,CASSIRAGETYEQYF
TRBJ2-1,-,-,TRBV7-2,TGTGCCAGCAGCCGGATCCTAGCCCGCGAGAACAATGAGCAGTTCTTC,CASSRILARENNEQFF
TRBJ1-5,few,TRBD1,TRBV19,TGTGCCAGTAGGCAACAACAGGGGGACAATCAGCCCCAGCATTTT,CASRQQQGDNQPQHF